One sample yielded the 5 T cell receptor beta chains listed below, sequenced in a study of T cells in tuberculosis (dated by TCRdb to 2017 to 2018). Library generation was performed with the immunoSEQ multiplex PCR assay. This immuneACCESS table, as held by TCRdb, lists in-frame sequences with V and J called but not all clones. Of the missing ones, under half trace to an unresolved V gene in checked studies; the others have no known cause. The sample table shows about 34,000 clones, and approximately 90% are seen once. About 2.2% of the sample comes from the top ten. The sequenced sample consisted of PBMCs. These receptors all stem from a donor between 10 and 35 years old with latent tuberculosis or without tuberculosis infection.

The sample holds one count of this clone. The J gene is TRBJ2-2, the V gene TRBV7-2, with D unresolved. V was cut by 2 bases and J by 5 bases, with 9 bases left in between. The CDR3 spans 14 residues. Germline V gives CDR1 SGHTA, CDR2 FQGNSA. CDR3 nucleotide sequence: TGTGCCAGCAGCTTAATCATCAGGACCGGGGAGCTGTTTTTT. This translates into CASSLIIRTGELFF.

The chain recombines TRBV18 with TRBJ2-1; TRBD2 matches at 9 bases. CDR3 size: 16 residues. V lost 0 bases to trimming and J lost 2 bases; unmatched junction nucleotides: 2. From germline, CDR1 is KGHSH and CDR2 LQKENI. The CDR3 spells CASSPPAGGPYNEQFF. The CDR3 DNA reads TGTGCCAGCTCACCACCGGCGGGGGGGCCCTACAATGAGCAGTTCTTC.

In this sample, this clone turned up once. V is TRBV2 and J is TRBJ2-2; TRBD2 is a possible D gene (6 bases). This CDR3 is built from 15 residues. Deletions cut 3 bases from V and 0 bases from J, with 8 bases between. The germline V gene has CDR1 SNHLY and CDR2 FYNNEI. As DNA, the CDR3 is TGTGCCAGCAGTGATGGGGAGGCGAACACCGGGGAGCTGTTTTTT. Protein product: CASSDGEANTGELFF.

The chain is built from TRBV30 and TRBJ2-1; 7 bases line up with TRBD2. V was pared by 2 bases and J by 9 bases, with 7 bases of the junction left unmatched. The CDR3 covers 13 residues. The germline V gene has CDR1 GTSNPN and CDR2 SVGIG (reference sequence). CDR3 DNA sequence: TGTGCCTGGAGTCGCGGGGGTCCCTCTGAGCAGTTCTTC. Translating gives CAWSRGGPSEQFF.

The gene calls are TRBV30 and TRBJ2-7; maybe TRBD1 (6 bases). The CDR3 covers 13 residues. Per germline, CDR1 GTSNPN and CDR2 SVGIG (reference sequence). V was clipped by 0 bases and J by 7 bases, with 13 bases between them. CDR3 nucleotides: TGTGCCTGGAGTGTATTTACAGGGTCAGAGCAGTACTTC. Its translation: CAWSVFTGSEQYF.